This T cell receptor beta chain was obtained from a study of control samples from healthy donors and cancer patients. TCRdb's copy holds only in-frame clones and misses some; the assay was immunoSEQ multiplex PCR. The profile shows tens of thousands of clones, around 97% of them singletons. The length of the CDR3 is 17 residues. The V gene end was trimmed by 4 bases and the J gene end by 6 bases; junction bases not matched to a gene: 7. Germline CDR1 is KGHDR and CDR2 is SFDVKD. What was sequenced was blood. The V and J genes are TRBV24-1 and TRBJ2-1; 14 bases are a match to TRBD2. The sequence was obtained from a woman in her thirties in good health. The CDR3 DNA reads as TGTGCCACCAGTGACCCGGGACTAGCGGGAGCGGGCAATGAGCAGTTCTTC. Encoded protein: CATSDPGLAGAGNEQFF.